This TCR beta chain is from a study of T cells after yellow fever vaccination (dated by TCRdb to about 2019). For the wider study: Libraries from fractions with low cell numbers were prepared with the SMART-Seq v4 Ultra Low Input RNA kit. To follow T-cell clones before and after primary and booster YFV17D yellow fever vaccination, bulk TCR alpha and beta repertoires were sequenced over time. Two healthy male donors, one aged 18 to 30 and one aged 30 to 40 years, were included in the cohort. Blood was drawn at multiple timepoints before and after primary and secondary immunization, with bulk PBMC replicates and cell subsets isolated. What the work shows at the level of the full study, not this receptor alone: Computational filtering was needed because FACS-sorted repertoires could contain abundant contaminating clonotypes from the bulk population. The secondary T-cell response was weaker than the primary response but faster, peaking on day 5 instead of day 15. Most clones expanded after primary vaccination (around 97% of CD4 and approximately 86% of CD8) were re-detected after the booster, suggesting that broad memory maintenance occurred. Only a couple of donors were included in the study, so the extent to which the findings can be generalized is limited. A small share of clonotypes was detected in both CD4 and CD8 compartments, with the overlap likely arising from convergent recombination.

This clonotype was recorded at least ten times. Its antigen is unknown. The sample holds no much larger clone one base away, and base qualities are not on file. V and J are truncated by 0 bases and 9 bases respectively, leaving an intervening sequence of 13 bases. Reading the germline V gene gives CDR1 SGHRS and CDR2 YFSETQ. The CDR3 runs 14 amino acids, cysteine and phenylalanine included. The kept DNA is CDR3 alone, 42 bases in frame from the first base. Synthesis of TCR cDNA relied on 5'RACE template switching, a step that introduced a universal primer site along with unique molecular identifiers. Priming for cDNA synthesis came from both the TCR alpha and TCR beta constant segments. Libraries were amplified in two PCR steps, with sample barcodes and sequencing adapters added in the second step. Libraries were sequenced on Illumina HiSeq 2500 (2x100 bp) or NovaSeq (2x150 bp). In the authors' own workflow: MIGEC was used to demultiplex reads and collapse the reads into UMI consensus sequences, and MiXCR was used for V(D)J alignment. Using edgeR on replicate PBMC samples, clonotypes were called vaccine-responding if FDR was below 0.01 and the log2 fold change was above 5 up to day 15. CD4 or CD8 identity was assigned to each bulk clonotype according to whether the clonotype was present at higher abundance in the sequenced CD4 repertoire or the sequenced CD8 repertoire. Using fastp at Q25 and MiXCR, TCRdb reprocessed the public reads and kept productive beta chains. Each CDR3 protein gets just one entry, which takes the most common genes and DNA from the rows behind it. The V and J calls were determined by TCRdb, not by the authors. The sample yields 400,000 or so distinct CDR3 sequences; roughly 6.2% were counted once. Together, the top ten hold 14% to 15% of the sample.

According to the study, the label for this sample's treatment or condition signals: live attenuated yellow fever vaccine strain. Two biological replicates of bulk PBMCs were collected at each blood-draw timepoint. A standard Ficoll-Paque protocol was used to isolate PBMCs from peripheral blood. RNA was extracted with TriZol from bulk PBMCs, CD4 and CD8 fractions, and dextramer-positive and dextramer-negative fractions. Sequenced here: PBMCs, sampled 5 days after the yellow fever booster vaccination. The chain uses TRBV5-1 and TRBJ2-1; the D gene remains uncertain. The TCR was taken from a man younger than 45 who received the YFV17D yellow fever vaccine. The CDR3 here reads CASSLGPPASEQFF. The sequenced DNA is TGCGCCAGCAGCTTGGGCCCTCCCGCGAGTGAGCAGTTCTTC.